The 20 T cell receptor beta chains below were found in one sample sequenced in a study of blood T cells in healthy people across ages. Together with a sample-barcoded 5' primer, a J-beta primer mix was included in a second PCR lasting roughly 6 to 12 cycles. TCRdb re-analysed the 5' RACE reads in MiXCR, keeping a single row per CDR3 protein. Of fewer than 2,000,000 distinct CDR3 sequences in the sample, about two fifths are singletons; the top ten hold roughly 23%. Input material: blood. The receptors originated from a human donor in good health.

The sample holds a few counts of this clonotype. The chain links TRBV10-3 to TRBJ1-2, with D unresolved. Germline-derived CDR1 and CDR2 are ENHRY and SYGVKD. The CDR3 spans 13 residues. The germline V and J ends were trimmed by 4 bases and 4 bases, with 10 bases remaining between them. CDR3 in amino acids: CAISVSLGYGYTF. The DNA for the CDR3 is TGTGCCATCAGTGTCAGTTTGGGCTATGGCTACACCTTC.

The chain combines TRBV5-1 with TRBJ1-3; the D gene is possibly TRBD1 (5 bases). V was cut by 4 bases and J by 0 bases, with 11 bases left in between. The V gene's germline CDR1 is SGHRS and CDR2 YFSETQ. This CDR3 has 15 residues. CDR3 DNA sequence: TGCGCCAGCAGCGAGGGGTATACCTCTGGAAACACCATATATTTT. It encodes CASSEGYTSGNTIYF.

This clonotype appeared a few times. The chain employs TRBV20-1 and TRBJ1-2; D unresolved. V dropped 0 bases and J dropped 4 bases, with 18 bases sitting between them. CDR1 and CDR2 from the germline V gene are DFQATT and SNEGSKA (reference sequence). The CDR3 sequence is 16 residues long. CDR3 protein: CSARDRSGGRPYGYTF. The CDR3 nucleotides read TGCAGTGCTAGAGATAGGAGCGGAGGGAGGCCCTATGGCTACACCTTC.

The chain recombines TRBV29-1 with TRBJ2-4; TRBD1 matches at 8 bases. The tail of the sequence fits TRBJ2-7 better, so the J call may be wrong. In germline, CDR1 is SQVTM, CDR2 ANQGSEA. CDR3 size: 13 residues. Here the CDR3 DNA reads TGCAGCGTTCTCGGGACAGGAGGGTTCGAGCAGTACTTC. Its protein product is CSVLGTGGFEQYF.

The CDR3 bases are TGCGCCAGCAGCCAATCAGGGGGCAATCAGCCCCAGCATTTT. This gives the protein CASSQSGGNQPQHF. The chain carries TRBV4-1 and TRBJ1-5; maybe TRBD1 (6 bases). Germline CDR1 is MGHRA and CDR2 is YSYEKL. Trimming removed 2 bases from V and 2 bases from J, with 7 bases in between. This CDR3 has 14 amino acids.

This clonotype turned up a few times. The CDR3 nucleotides are TGCGCCAGCAGTCGGACAGGGGGCCAGGATGAGCAGTTCTTC. Its translation: CASSRTGGQDEQFF. The chain carries TRBV5-1 and TRBJ2-1; 11 bases are a match to TRBD1. The CDR3 totals 14 residues. V lost 5 bases to trimming and J lost 8 bases; unmatched junction nucleotides: 6. Germline-derived CDR1 and CDR2 are SGHRS and YFSETQ.

The chain combines TRBV6-2 or TRBV6-3 with TRBJ1-2; 7 bases align to TRBD1. The CDR3 is made up of 19 amino acids. Germline-derived CDR1 and CDR2 are MNHEY and SVGEGT. With V trimmed by 3 bases and J by 7 bases, 23 bases remained unmatched. This chain's CDR3 is CASSYPTKVSDRDGSGYTF. For the CDR3, the DNA is TGTGCCAGCAGTTATCCTACTAAAGTATCTGACAGGGATGGAAGTGGCTACACCTTC.

This clonotype appeared many times. V usage is TRBV7-2 and J usage is TRBJ1-2, with TRBD1 as a possible D gene (6 bases). Germline V gene sequence: CDR1 SGHTA, CDR2 FQGNSA. Trimming left V 2 bases short and J 4 bases short, with 11 bases between. This CDR3 is 14 amino acids long. This CDR3 is CASSLTGLSYGYTF. CDR3 nucleotides: TGTGCCAGCAGCTTAACAGGGCTCAGCTATGGCTACACCTTC.

This clonotype was seen a handful of times. V is TRBV29-1 and J is TRBJ2-3; the match to TRBD2 covers 11 bases. J was trimmed by 2 bases and V by 6 bases; bases with no gene match: 7. The germline CDR1 and CDR2 sequences are SQVTM and ANQGSEA. This CDR3 contains 15 residues. The chain's CDR3 is CSVALSGGATDTQYF. CDR3 nucleotide sequence: TGCAGCGTCGCTCTTAGCGGGGGGGCCACAGATACGCAGTATTTT.

This sequence joins TRBV7-2 and TRBJ1-1; 9 bases are a match to TRBD1. CDR1 and CDR2 (germline): SGHTA, FQGNSA. V was clipped by 5 bases and J by 5 bases; unmatched bases: 9. The CDR3 covers 15 residues. The CDR3 DNA is TGTGCCAGCAGCCTCCGGGGACAGGGTTATACTGAAGCTTTCTTT. Encoded protein: CASSLRGQGYTEAFF.

Only a few counts were recorded for this clonotype. The chain recombines TRBV6-6 with TRBJ1-1; unclear D gene. The CDR3 loop spans 15 amino acids. Germline V gives CDR1 MNHNY, CDR2 SVGAGI (reference sequence). The V and J ends lost 2 bases and 1 base respectively, with 11 bases between them. The CDR3, as DNA: TGTGCCAGCAGTTACGGGCCCCCGGAGAACACTGAAGCTTTCTTT. It yields the protein CASSYGPPENTEAFF.

The chain joins TRBV6-5 to TRBJ1-2; D perhaps matches TRBD1 (6 bases). This CDR3 spans 14 amino acids. V was trimmed by 10 bases and J by 1 base, leaving 16 bases between them. CDR1 is MNHEY, CDR2 SVGAGI, per germline. This CDR3 is CATKSGADNYGYTF. Here the CDR3 DNA reads TGTGCCACCAAATCAGGGGCGGATAACTATGGCTACACCTTC.

This clonotype was detected many times. The chain has TRBV29-1 and TRBJ2-2; D is unclear. The germline V gene has CDR1 SQVTM and CDR2 ANQGSEA. The CDR3 has 14 amino acids. The germline V and J ends were trimmed by 6 bases and 0 bases, with 11 bases remaining between them. CDR3 bases: TGCAGCGTAAAGACGGAACCGAACACCGGGGAGCTGTTTTTT. Protein: CSVKTEPNTGELFF.

This rearrangement joins TRBV20-1 to TRBJ1-4, with D unresolved. Germline values: CDR1 DFQATT, CDR2 SNEGSKA (reference sequence). Trimming took 3 bases from V and 3 from J, leaving 14 bases between them. CDR3 length: 15 residues. The CDR3 DNA is TGCAGTGCTAGTTGGCAGTTAGCAGCTAATGAAAAACTGTTTTTT. Translated: CSASWQLAANEKLFF.

This chain connects TRBV20-1 to TRBJ2-1; 7 positions match TRBD1. Germline assignment: CDR1 DFQATT and CDR2 SNEGSKA (reference sequence). With V trimmed by 3 bases and J by 8 bases, 4 bases remained unmatched. This CDR3 has 12 residues. The CDR3 nucleotides read TGCAGTGCTAGTGGTACAGGGGATGAGCAGTTCTTC. Its translation: CSASGTGDEQFF.

This clonotype was seen only a few times. J is TRBJ2-5 and V is TRBV2; D is ambiguous. The end of the DNA is better explained by TRBJ2-7, so the J call may be wrong. Germline V lookup: CDR1 SNHLY, CDR2 FYNNEI. CDR3 length: 14 amino acids. For the CDR3, the DNA is TGTGCCAGCAGTGGTTCACGGAGAACCTACGAGCAGTACTTC. This translates into CASSGSRRTYEQYF.

Many counts were recorded for this clonotype. The chain has TRBV5-1 and TRBJ2-5, with no clear D. Germline CDR1 and CDR2: SGHRS and YFSETQ. The length of the CDR3 is 14 residues. Trimming took 2 bases from V and 5 from J, leaving 13 bases between them. DNA for the CDR3: TGCGCCAGCAGCTTTACGGACGGTCTCGAGACCCAGTACTTC. Translation gives CASSFTDGLETQYF.

The chain is built from TRBV12-3 or TRBV12-4 and TRBJ2-7; TRBD1 agrees at 9 bases. With 6 bases clipped from V and 3 bases from J, the junction kept 9 bases outside the gene matches. The CDR3 covers 15 residues. The chain's CDR3 is CASSYTTGGGYEQYF. CDR3 coding DNA: TGTGCCAGCAGCTACACGACAGGGGGTGGCTACGAGCAGTACTTC.

This clonotype was observed a handful of times. V and J are TRBV7-2 and TRBJ2-5, with D unresolved. This CDR3 is 15 amino acids long. Germline values: CDR1 SGHTA, CDR2 FQGNSA. V was trimmed by 0 bases and J by 2 bases, leaving 10 bases between them. As DNA, the CDR3 is TGTGCCAGCAGCTTAGCGGGGTTTAGTCAAGAGACCCAGTACTTC. As protein: CASSLAGFSQETQYF.

V is TRBV5-6 and J is TRBJ1-1, with D possibly TRBD1 on 5 matching bases. CDR1 SGHDT and CDR2 YYEEEE come from the germline V gene. V lost 4 bases to trimming and J lost 3 bases, with 19 bases between them. The CDR3 covers 16 residues. The DNA of the CDR3 is TGTGCCAGCAGCCTCGCGACAGTAAGCCTATACACTGAAGCTTTCTTT. Translated, it gives CASSLATVSLYTEAFF.